Listed below are T cell receptor beta chains from one sample, sequenced in a study of graft-versus-host responses after intestinal transplantation. Their antigens remain unidentified. The method was immunoSEQ multiplex PCR; TCRdb's version includes in-frame clones alone and lacks a portion of them. The sample contains around 110,000 clones, 90% of which appear only once. The sequencing used unstimulated CD4+ T cells sorted from spleen or lymph node cells, collected before intestinal transplant. These receptors were taken from a human donor who received an intestinal transplant. Each CDR3 is given with its conserved first and last residue. Fields, in order: clone size, D gene, J gene, V gene, CDR3 DNA, CDR3 protein. D genes are given only for firm matches. Clone sizes are given selectively: once, few, many, or a class where the clone is expanded.

few	NA	TRBJ1-1	TRBV7-2	TGTGCCAGCAGCTTATCGGTACCGGCTGAAGCTTTCTTT	CASSLSVPAEAFF
NA	NA	TRBJ2-7	TRBV13	TGTGCCAGCAGGCCCGGAGGCGGGGGCGCGGGGGAGCAGTACTTC	CASRPGGGGAGEQYF
NA	NA	TRBJ1-1	TRBV7-9	TGTGCCAGCAGCTTAGTCGGAGGGGTAGGGGAAGCTTTCTTT	CASSLVGGVGEAFF
NA	TRBD1	TRBJ2-2	TRBV7-9	TGTGCCAGCAGCTACAGGGGAACCGGGGAGCTGTTTTTT	CASSYRGTGELFF
NA	NA	TRBJ2-7	TRBV19	TGTGCCAGTAGTACTGGGGAGGGGGTCTACGAGCAGTACTTC	CASSTGEGVYEQYF
NA	NA	TRBJ2-3	TRBV9	TGTGCCAGCAGCGATAGGACTAACACAGATACGCAGTATTTT	CASSDRTNTDTQYF
once	NA	TRBJ1-1	TRBV6-5	TGTGCCAGCAGTTATGATCGGGATGTGGGCACTGAAGCTTTCTTT	CASSYDRDVGTEAFF
NA	NA	TRBJ2-3	TRBV29-1	TGCAGCGTCAAGGGAGGAGATACGCAGTATTTT	CSVKGGDTQYF
NA	NA	TRBJ1-3	TRBV30	TGTGCCTGGAGTGCGGGTTCTGGAAACACCATATATTTT	CAWSAGSGNTIYF
few	NA	TRBJ1-1	TRBV29-1	TGCAGCGTTGGATACGGTAACACTGAAGCTTTCTTT	CSVGYGNTEAFF
NA	TRBD2	TRBJ2-3	TRBV5-4	TGTGCCAGCAGCACCGGACTAGCGGGGGGGACAGATACGCAGTATTTT	CASSTGLAGGTDTQYF
NA	TRBD1	TRBJ1-2	TRBV5-4	TGTGCCAGCAGCTTTGCCGGGACAGGGGCTGTTAGTGGCTACACCTTC	CASSFAGTGAVSGYTF
NA	NA	TRBJ2-1	TRBV19	TGTGCCAGTAGATCTGGGGCCTCGACCTACAATGAGCAGTTCTTC	CASRSGASTYNEQFF
once	NA	TRBJ1-2	TRBV7-8	TGTGCCAGCAGCCAGGGTCGCGGTTATGGCTACACCTTC	CASSQGRGYGYTF
NA	NA	TRBJ1-2	TRBV30	TGTGCCTGGACCAGGGATACGTATGGCTACACCTTC	CAWTRDTYGYTF
once	TRBD1	TRBJ1-5	TRBV18	TGTGCCAGCTCAATGCAGGGGGTGAATAGCAATCAGCCCCAGCATTTT	CASSMQGVNSNQPQHF
NA	TRBD2	TRBJ2-1	TRBV11-3	TGTGCCAGCAGCTTAGACGGGACTAGTAGGGATGAGCAGTTCTTC	CASSLDGTSRDEQFF
NA	TRBD1	TRBJ1-2	TRBV6-1	TGTGCCAGCAGTGAACGCCGGGACAGGGGCTATGGCTACACCTTC	CASSERRDRGYGYTF
NA	TRBD1	TRBJ1-3	TRBV5-6	TGTGCCAGCAGCCCAGACAGGGGCCCAGGAAACACCATATATTTT	CASSPDRGPGNTIYF
NA	NA	TRBJ2-1	TRBV10-1	TGCGCGATCTACGGGACTCAGTACAATGAGCAGTTCTTC	CAIYGTQYNEQFF
NA	NA	TRBJ2-7	TRBV7-2	TGTGCCAGCAGCCCCGATGGACAGTTCTACGAGCAGTACTTC	CASSPDGQFYEQYF
few	TRBD1	TRBJ2-1	TRBV9	TGTGCCAGCAGCCGGACGGGACAGGGTTCCAATGAGCAGTTCTTC	CASSRTGQGSNEQFF
once	TRBD2	TRBJ2-1	TRBV6-5	TGTGCCAGCAGTTACCATCGGACTAGCGGGAGCCCTGAGCAGTTCTTC	CASSYHRTSGSPEQFF
NA	NA	TRBJ2-1	TRBV25-1	TGTGCCAGCAGTGCCCCCCGGTCCTACAATGAGCAGTTCTTC	CASSAPRSYNEQFF
NA	NA	TRBJ2-7	TRBV7-8	TGTGCCAGCAGCTTTAGAACAGGGAACGAGCAGTACTTC	CASSFRTGNEQYF
NA	NA	TRBJ1-2	TRBV5-1	TGCGCCAGCAGCTTGGGGGCTCGGGGCTACACCTTC	CASSLGARGYTF
NA	TRBD1	TRBJ1-2	TRBV6-1	TGTGCCAGCAGTGAGAGGTCAGGGGGTCACTATGGCTACACCTTC	CASSERSGGHYGYTF
NA	NA	TRBJ1-2	TRBV20-1	TGCAGTGCGTACAGGGAGGGCTACACCTTC	CSAYREGYTF
NA	TRBD2	TRBJ2-2	TRBV7-6	TGTGCCAGCAGCTTAGTCCCAGCGGGGGCTACATCGAACACCGGGGAGCTGTTTTTT	CASSLVPAGATSNTGELFF
NA	TRBD1	TRBJ1-1	TRBV12-5	TGTGCTAGTTACCAGGGACAGACGAACACTGAAGCTTTCTTT	CASYQGQTNTEAFF
NA	NA	TRBJ2-4	TRBV6-1	TGTGCCAGCAGTGAAGGGACCGGGACGGGGGAGATCATTCAGTACTTC	CASSEGTGTGEIIQYF
NA	TRBD1	TRBJ1-2	TRBV2	TGTGCCAGCAGAGGGACAGGGGTCAACTATGGCTACACCTTC	CASRGTGVNYGYTF
NA	TRBD1	TRBJ2-7	TRBV25-1	TGTGCCAGCAGCCCCGCCATTGGACAGGGGGCTTCCTACGAGCAGTACTTC	CASSPAIGQGASYEQYF
NA	NA	TRBJ2-7	TRBV7-2	TGTGCCAGCAGCAGGGACATCAACTACGAGCAGTACTTC	CASSRDINYEQYF
NA	TRBD1	TRBJ1-1	TRBV27	TGTGCCAGCAGTTTAAACTACCGGGACAGGGGGAACACTGAAGCTTTCTTT	CASSLNYRDRGNTEAFF
NA	NA	TRBJ2-5	TRBV6-1	TGTGCCAGCAGTGAACGCAGGAACCAAGAGACCCAGTACTTC	CASSERRNQETQYF
NA	NA	TRBJ2-2	TRBV7-7	TGTGCCAGCAGCTTAGATCCAGCGGGCACCGGGGAGCTGTTTTTT	CASSLDPAGTGELFF
NA	TRBD1	TRBJ1-5	TRBV7-2	TGTGCCAGCAGCTTAGTACAGGGGAATCAGCCCCAGCATTTT	CASSLVQGNQPQHF
NA	NA	TRBJ1-2	TRBV5-6	TGTGCCAGCAGCTTGGTTGGCAGGGACTATGGCTACACCTTC	CASSLVGRDYGYTF
NA	TRBD2	TRBJ2-1	TRBV4-1	TGCGCCAGCAGCCAAACCCTAGCGGGACCCCCCTACAATGAGCAGTTCTTC	CASSQTLAGPPYNEQFF
NA	TRBD2	TRBJ2-5	TRBV18	TGTGCCAGCTCACCACCTCGCGGGGGGCAAGAGACCCAGTACTTC	CASSPPRGGQETQYF
NA	NA	TRBJ1-1	TRBV10-3	TGTGCCATCTCCGGCAGGCCAATTTACACTGAAGCTTTCTTT	CAISGRPIYTEAFF
once	TRBD1	TRBJ2-2	TRBV7-8	TGTGCCAGCACCCGACCGGGACAGGGGGGCACCGGGGAGCTGTTTTTT	CASTRPGQGGTGELFF
NA	NA	TRBJ2-4	TRBV6-5	TGTGCCAGCACTGGCCCAGCCAAAAACATTCAGTACTTC	CASTGPAKNIQYF
NA	TRBD2	TRBJ2-7	TRBV5-4	TGTGCCAGCAGCGGATTTTCGGGACTAGCGGGAGGGCCCCACGAGCAGTACTTC	CASSGFSGLAGGPHEQYF
NA	NA	TRBJ2-3	TRBV29-1	TGCAGCGTTGAGGGTTTCTGGCAACTGGGACTAGATACGCAGTATTTT	CSVEGFWQLGLDTQYF
NA	NA	TRBJ2-2	TRBV7-9	TGTGCCAGCAGCCTCTACCCGAACTACGGGGAGCTGTTTTTT	CASSLYPNYGELFF
once	TRBD1	TRBJ1-1	TRBV28	TGTGCCAGCAGGGGAAAAAAAGGGGGCTCGGGCACTGAAGCTTTCTTT	CASRGKKGGSGTEAFF
NA	TRBD1	TRBJ2-5	TRBV19	TGTGCCAGTAGTCTCTACCGTGGGACAGCTAAAGAGACCCAGTACTTC	CASSLYRGTAKETQYF
NA	NA	TRBJ2-7	TRBV4-2	TGTGCCAGCAGCCAAGATTTTGCCTCCCTAGGAGCGTCTACCTACGAGCAGTACTTC	CASSQDFASLGASTYEQYF
NA	TRBD1	TRBJ1-2	TRBV10-3	TGTGCCATCAGTGATGGGGACAGGGGGCGGTACTATGGCTACACCTTC	CAISDGDRGRYYGYTF
NA	NA	TRBJ2-7	TRBV6-4	TGTGCCAGCACCTTTATCGGCGGCTACGAGCAGTACTTC	CASTFIGGYEQYF
NA	NA	TRBJ2-2	TRBV6-5	TGTGCCAGCAGTTCCTCCCGACTGGAGGCCGGGGAGCTGTTTTTT	CASSSSRLEAGELFF
once	NA	TRBJ1-2	TRBV20-1	TGCAGTGTTAGAGGTAGTCGTGGCTACACCTTC	CSVRGSRGYTF
NA	NA	TRBJ2-6	TRBV28	TGTGCCAGCAGTTTTTCAGGGTCAACTGGGGCCAACGTCCTGACTTTC	CASSFSGSTGANVLTF
NA	TRBD1	TRBJ2-7	TRBV7-9	TGTGCCAGCAGCTTAGGCGGGACAGGCGGCTACTACGAGCAGTACTTC	CASSLGGTGGYYEQYF